One sample yielded the 18 T cell receptor beta chains listed below, sequenced in a study of blood T cell repertoires in COVID-19. The repertoire was sequenced with immunoSEQ multiplex PCR; TCRdb's copy has only in-frame clones and lacks some. Counted here are roughly 280,000 clones, 85% to 90% occurring once; the ten biggest clones make up roughly 1.9%. Sequenced material: PBMCs or T cells enriched from blood (not recorded which). These receptors were collected from a woman in her fifties or sixties who had recovered from COVID-19.

The rearrangement links TRBV6-5 to TRBJ1-1; 9 nucleotides agree with TRBD1. The CDR3 runs 15 residues. The V and J ends lost 2 bases and 4 bases, in that order; junction bases with no gene match: 5. Germline V gene data show CDR1 as MNHEY and CDR2 as SVGAGI. The CDR3 is CASSYRWTGATEAFF. The CDR3 DNA reads TGTGCCAGCAGTTACCGCTGGACAGGGGCCACTGAAGCTTTCTTT.

The CDR3 loop reads CSVGGGPTEAFF. The DNA for the CDR3 is TGCAGCGTTGGAGGGGGCCCCACTGAAGCTTTCTTT. J is TRBJ1-1 and V is TRBV29-1, with 7 nucleotides matching TRBD1. The CDR3 contains 12 residues. Germline assignment: CDR1 SQVTM and CDR2 ANQGSEA. The ends lost 4 bases at V and 4 bases at J; junction bases unmatched: 3.

The genes are TRBV30 and TRBJ1-4, with D perhaps matching TRBD1 (5 bases). In germline, CDR1 is GTSNPN, CDR2 SVGIG (reference sequence). The CDR3 consists of 15 residues. Trimming pared 0 bases from V and 8 bases from J, leaving 16 bases between. The CDR3 protein is CAWSVVVGGGEKLFF. CDR3 nucleotide sequence: TGTGCCTGGAGTGTAGTCGTCGGGGGAGGAGAAAAACTGTTTTTT. Full variable domain (remainder filled in from reference TRBV30 and TRBJ1-4): SQTIHQWPATLVQPVGSPLSLECTVEGTSNPNLYWYRQAAGRGLQLLFYSVGIGQISSEVPQNLSASRPQDRQFILSSKKLLLSDSGFYLCAWSVVVGGGEKLFFGSGTQLSVL.

V usage is TRBV24-1 and J usage is TRBJ2-5, with 8 bases aligning to TRBD1. Germline V CDR1 and CDR2: KGHDR, SFDVKD. Trimming took 2 bases from V and 5 from J; bases not matched to a gene: 6. The CDR3 length is 15 residues. The CDR3 sequence is CATSDSRTGKETQYF. For the CDR3, the DNA is TGTGCCACCAGTGATTCTAGGACAGGGAAGGAGACCCAGTACTTC.

Only one count was recorded for this clone. The rearrangement joins TRBV9 to TRBJ2-1; 12 bases align to TRBD2. CDR3 length equals 16 residues. V shed 4 bases and J 2 bases; nucleotides not matched to a gene: 4. The germline V gene encodes CDR1 SGDLS and CDR2 YYNGEE. CDR3 nucleotide sequence: TGTGCCAGCAGCCACCGGACTAGCGGGACCTACAATGAGCAGTTCTTC. Translated, it gives CASSHRTSGTYNEQFF.

This rearrangement joins TRBV5-6 to TRBJ1-1; D remains unclear. Germline-derived CDR1 and CDR2 are SGHDT and YYEEEE. Deletions cut 5 bases from V and 1 base from J, with 9 bases between. The CDR3 contains 13 residues. The CDR3 DNA reads TGTGCCAGCAGTTTACTAGGGAACACTGAAGCTTTCTTT. As protein: CASSLLGNTEAFF.

V usage is TRBV28 and J usage is TRBJ1-1, with unresolved D. CDR3 length: 14 amino acids. CDR1 MDHEN and CDR2 SYDVKM come from the germline V gene. V was trimmed by 5 bases and J by 0 bases, leaving 10 bases between them. The CDR3 loop is CASSPTGLNTEAFF. The CDR3 DNA reads as TGTGCCAGCAGTCCCACCGGTTTGAACACTGAAGCTTTCTTT. The full variable domain, its missing parts supplied by reference TRBV28 and TRBJ1-1, is DVKVTQSSRYLVKRTGEKVFLECVQDMDHENMFWYRQDPGLGLRLIYFSYDVKMKEKGDIPEGYSVSREKKERFSLILESASTNQTSMYLCASSPTGLNTEAFFGQGTRLTVV.

The chain employs TRBV10-3 and TRBJ1-1, with D possibly matching TRBD1 (6 bases). The CDR3 is made up of 13 amino acids. CDR1 ENHRY and CDR2 SYGVKD come from the germline V gene. V lost 10 bases to trimming and J lost 0 bases, with 12 bases between them. CDR3: CARRTDLNTEAFF. DNA of the CDR3: TGTGCCAGAAGGACAGATCTGAACACTGAAGCTTTCTTT.

V and J are TRBV30 and TRBJ1-1, with TRBD1 as a possible D gene (6 bases). V was shortened by 4 bases and J by 0 bases, with 9 bases between the two germline ends. Germline assignment: CDR1 GTSNPN and CDR2 SVGIG (reference sequence). This CDR3 has 13 amino acids. The CDR3 here is CAWTDSMNTEAFF. The CDR3 DNA reads as TGTGCCTGGACGGACAGCATGAACACTGAAGCTTTCTTT.

V is TRBV3-1 (or the pseudogene TRBV3-2) and J is TRBJ2-5; no clear D. The ends were cut back, 4 bases at V and 4 bases at J, with 10 bases in the middle. The CDR3 length is 13 residues. Germline V CDR1 and CDR2: LGHDT, YNNKEL (reference sequence). CDR3 bases: TGTGCCAGCAGCCGGGCGTTCGGAGAGACCCAGTACTTC. Translating gives CASSRAFGETQYF.

The chain employs TRBV29-1 and TRBJ2-7; 8 positions match TRBD1. Germline V lookup: CDR1 SQVTM, CDR2 ANQGSEA. The CDR3 covers 12 residues. Trimming cost V 7 bases and J 6 bases; bases outside gene matches: 8. The CDR3 DNA is TGCAGCGCAAGACAGGGGTTGAGCGAGCAGTACTTC. Translated, it gives CSARQGLSEQYF.

J is TRBJ1-2 and V is TRBV19; a possible D gene is TRBD1 (5 bases). The CDR3 covers 13 residues. Germline V CDR1 and CDR2: LNHDA, SQIVND (reference sequence). V lost 3 bases and J lost 8, with 13 bases in between. The CDR3 here is CASSIWQGGGYTF. CDR3 nucleotides: TGTGCCAGTAGTATTTGGCAGGGTGGCGGCTACACCTTC.

Comments on this clone: The junction differs from germline at one of its ends, possibly a read error. V usage is TRBV7-9 and J usage is TRBJ1-1; D is unresolved. From germline, CDR1 is SEHNR and CDR2 FQNEAQ (reference sequence). CDR3 length equals 14 residues. The CDR3 coding sequence is TGTGCCAGCGGCTTGCTCCAGTCGCGGACTGAAGCTTTCTTT. This translates into CASGLLQSRTEAFF.

The chain uses TRBV11-3 and TRBJ2-1; 9 nucleotides line up with TRBD1. J lost 10 bases, V lost 10 bases, and 8 bases had no gene match. CDR1 and CDR2 from the germline V gene are SGHNT and YENEEA. The CDR3 runs to 12 residues. The CDR3 DNA follows: TGTGCCACGTCGAATACAGGGGGCGAGCAGTTCTTC. Protein sequence: CATSNTGGEQFF.

The chain is built from TRBV20-1 and TRBJ2-1; 11 positions agree with TRBD2. Germline V gene lookup returns CDR1 DFQATT and CDR2 SNEGSKA (reference sequence). The trim removed 3 bases at V and 6 bases at J, leaving 4 bases unmatched. This CDR3 has 14 amino acids. The CDR3 loop is CSASSSGRSNEQFF. The CDR3 region has the DNA TGCAGTGCTAGTTCTAGCGGGAGGTCCAATGAGCAGTTCTTC.

This chain uses TRBV6-5 with TRBJ1-2; 9 bases are shared with TRBD1. The CDR3 is made up of 15 amino acids. The V gene's germline CDR1 is MNHEY and CDR2 SVGAGI. V shed 6 bases and J 4 bases; nucleotides not matched to a gene: 9. The CDR3 loop is CASRRGDRVVYGYTF. CDR3 DNA sequence: TGTGCCAGCAGAAGGGGGGACAGGGTAGTCTATGGCTACACCTTC.

V usage is TRBV5-1 and J usage is TRBJ2-1; 7 bases agree with TRBD2. Germline CDR1 SGHRS, CDR2 YFSETQ. Trimming took 5 bases from V and 10 from J; bases not matched to a gene: 6. CDR3 length: 12 residues. CDR3 sequence: CASRRLAGEQFF. The CDR3 region has the DNA TGCGCCAGCAGAAGACTAGCTGGCGAGCAGTTCTTC. Full variable domain (remainder filled in from reference TRBV5-1 and TRBJ2-1): KAGVTQTPRYLIKTRGQQVTLSCSPISGHRSVSWYQQTPGQGLQFLFEYFSETQRNKGNFPGRFSGRQFSNSRSEMNVSTLELGDSALYLCASRRLAGEQFFGPGTRLTVL.

The chain employs TRBV19 and TRBJ2-3; D is undetermined. CDR3 size: 13 residues. Trimming left V 3 bases short and J 6 bases short, with 10 bases between. Germline loops: CDR1 LNHDA, CDR2 SQIVND (reference sequence). DNA for the CDR3: TGTGCCAGTAGTATCCTTTTATCGGATACGCAGTATTTT. Its protein product is CASSILLSDTQYF.